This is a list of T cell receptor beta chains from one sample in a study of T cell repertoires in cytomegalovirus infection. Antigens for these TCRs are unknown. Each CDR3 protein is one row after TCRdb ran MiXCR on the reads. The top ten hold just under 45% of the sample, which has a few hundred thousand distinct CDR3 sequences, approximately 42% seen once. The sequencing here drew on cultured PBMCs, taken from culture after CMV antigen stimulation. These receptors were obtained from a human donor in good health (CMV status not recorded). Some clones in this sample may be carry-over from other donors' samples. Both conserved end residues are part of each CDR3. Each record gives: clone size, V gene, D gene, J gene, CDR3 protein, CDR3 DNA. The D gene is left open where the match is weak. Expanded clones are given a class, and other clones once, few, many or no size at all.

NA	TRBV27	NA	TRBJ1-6	CASSLRGGSPLHF	TGTGCCAGCAGTTTACGGGGGGGTTCACCCCTCCACTTT
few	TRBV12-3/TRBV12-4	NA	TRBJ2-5	CASSTQEGETQYF	TGTGCCAGCAGTACACAGGAGGGGGAGACCCAGTACTTC
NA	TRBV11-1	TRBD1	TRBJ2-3	CATSSRGTGSDTQYF	TGTGCTACGAGTAGTCGGGGGACAGGGTCGGATACGCAGTATTTT
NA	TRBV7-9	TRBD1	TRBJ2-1	CASSSTGAYYNEQFF	TGTGCCAGCAGCTCCACAGGGGCCTACTACAATGAGCAGTTCTTC
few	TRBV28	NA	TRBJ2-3	CATELGVSTDTQYF	TGTGCCACCGAACTGGGGGTTAGCACAGATACGCAGTATTTT
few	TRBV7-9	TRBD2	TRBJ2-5	CASSHSTGTSGRETQYF	TGTGCCAGCAGTCATTCCACCGGGACTAGCGGGAGAGAGACCCAGTACTTC
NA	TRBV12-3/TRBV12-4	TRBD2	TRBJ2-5	CASSGGGPQETQYF	TGTGCCAGCAGCGGCGGGGGTCCCCAAGAGACCCAGTACTTC
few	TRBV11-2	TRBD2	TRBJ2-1	CASSLATSGRQNEQFF	TGTGCCAGCAGCTTAGCGACTAGCGGGAGACAAAATGAGCAGTTCTTC
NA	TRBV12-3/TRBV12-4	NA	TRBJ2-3	CASSRAGAITDTQYF	TGTGCCAGCAGTAGGGCAGGGGCCATCACAGATACGCAGTATTTT
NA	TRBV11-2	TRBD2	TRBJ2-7	CASSSRVAGGLTYEQYF	TGTGCCAGCAGCTCACGGGTGGCGGGAGGGCTAACCTACGAGCAGTACTTC
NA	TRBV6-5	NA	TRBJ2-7	CASSKQGWVYEQYF	TGTGCCAGCAGCAAACAGGGTTGGGTCTACGAGCAGTACTTC
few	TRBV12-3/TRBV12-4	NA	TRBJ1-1	CASSLMAVNTEAFF	TGTGCCAGCAGTTTAATGGCGGTGAACACTGAAGCTTTCTTT
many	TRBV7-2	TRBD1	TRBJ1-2	CASRATDRALSGYTF	TGTGCCAGCAGAGCGACAGACAGGGCCTTATCAGGCTACACCTTC
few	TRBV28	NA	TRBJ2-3	CASTTWGFYADTQYF	TGTGCCAGCACGACCTGGGGCTTTTACGCAGATACGCAGTATTTT
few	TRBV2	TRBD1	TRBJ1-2	CASSERTDRAGANYGYTF	TGTGCCAGCAGTGAAAGGACGGACAGGGCCGGAGCTAACTATGGCTACACCTTC
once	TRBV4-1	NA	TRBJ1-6	CASSPRPGTENSPLHF	TGCGCCAGCAGCCCAAGACCCGGGACCGAGAATTCACCCCTCCACTTT
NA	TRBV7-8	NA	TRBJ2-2	CASSLEGQNTGELFF	TGTGCCAGCAGCTTAGAGGGACAGAACACCGGGGAGCTGTTTTTT
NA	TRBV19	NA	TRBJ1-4	CASTSMKDHEKLFF	TGTGCCAGTACCTCCATGAAGGACCACGAAAAACTGTTTTTT
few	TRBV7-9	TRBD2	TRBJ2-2	CASSLLLAVTGELFF	TGTGCCAGCAGCTTACTACTAGCGGTCACCGGGGAGCTGTTTTTT
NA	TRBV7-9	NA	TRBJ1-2	CASSQLQGAGYTF	TGTGCCAGCAGCCAACTCCAGGGCGCCGGCTACACCTTC
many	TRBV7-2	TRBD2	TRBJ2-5	CASSQTSGDVKTQYF	TGTGCCAGCAGCCAGACTAGCGGAGACGTGAAGACCCAGTACTTC
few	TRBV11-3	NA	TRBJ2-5	CASSPGTAGTQYF	TGTGCCAGCAGCCCCGGGACTGCCGGGACCCAGTACTTC
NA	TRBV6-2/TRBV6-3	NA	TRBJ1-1	CTTRGQQAFTTEAFF	TGTACTACTCGGGGGCAACAGGCTTTTACCACTGAAGCTTTCTTT
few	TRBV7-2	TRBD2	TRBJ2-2	CASAAGVNTGELFF	TGTGCCAGTGCAGCGGGGGTGAACACCGGGGAGCTGTTTTTT
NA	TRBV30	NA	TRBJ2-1	CAWSARGKQFF	TGTGCCTGGAGCGCCCGAGGGAAACAGTTCTTC
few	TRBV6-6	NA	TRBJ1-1	CASSYRDTNTEAFF	TGTGCCAGCAGTTACCGAGACACAAACACTGAAGCTTTCTTT
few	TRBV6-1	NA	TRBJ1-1	CASSLSGTGDTEAFF	TGTGCCAGCAGCCTATCCGGGACGGGGGACACTGAAGCTTTCTTT